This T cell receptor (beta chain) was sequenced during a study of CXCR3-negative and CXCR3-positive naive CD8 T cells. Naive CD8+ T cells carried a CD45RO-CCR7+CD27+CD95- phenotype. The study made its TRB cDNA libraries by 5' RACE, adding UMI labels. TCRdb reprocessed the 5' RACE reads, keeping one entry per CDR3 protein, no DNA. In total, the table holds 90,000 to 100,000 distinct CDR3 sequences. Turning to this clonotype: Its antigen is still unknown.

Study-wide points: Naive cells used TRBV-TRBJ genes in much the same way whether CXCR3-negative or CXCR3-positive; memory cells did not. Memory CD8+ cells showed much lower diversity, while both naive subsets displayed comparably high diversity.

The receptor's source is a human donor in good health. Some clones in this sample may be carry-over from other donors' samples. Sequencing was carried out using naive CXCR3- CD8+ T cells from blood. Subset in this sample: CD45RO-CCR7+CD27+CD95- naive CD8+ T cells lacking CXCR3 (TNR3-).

The CDR3 sequence is CASSQERGQGGTHSYEQYF. The chain employs TRBV3-1 and TRBJ2-7; TCRdb picks TRBD1, but there is no DNA to check that call. The CDR3 has 19 amino acids. The V gene's germline CDR1 is LGHDT and CDR2 YNNKEL (reference sequence).